One sample yielded the 20 T cell receptor beta chains listed below, sequenced in a study of PD-L1 blockade in urothelial cancer. The assay was immunoSEQ multiplex PCR, and TCRdb's table has in-frame clones only and misses some. This table holds about 24,000 clones, around 88% found once. The sequenced sample was PBMCs, obtained around atezolizumab (anti-PD-L1) treatment. Receptors were obtained from a man aged 45-60 years with urothelial cancer.

The rearrangement joins TRBV28 to TRBJ2-7; D might be TRBD2 (5 bases). V lost 1 base and J 4 bases, leaving 14 bases between the germline ends. Germline V gives CDR1 MDHEN, CDR2 SYDVKM. There are 15 residues in the CDR3. The CDR3 is CASSLSRGPIYEQYF. The CDR3, as DNA: TGTGCCAGCAGTTTATCCCGGGGTCCCATATACGAGCAGTACTTC.

The chain recombines TRBV23-1 with TRBJ2-7, with TRBD2 as a possible D gene (6 bases). TRBV23-1 is identified as an open reading frame with a role that is uncertain. The CDR3 covers 14 residues. V was shortened by 7 bases and J by 5 bases, with 18 bases between the two germline ends. The CDR3 DNA reads TGCGCCAGCATCCGGGGGACCCATGGGGACGAGCAGTACTTC. Translation gives CASIRGTHGDEQYF.

The gene calls are TRBV6-1 and TRBJ2-3, with 15 positions matching TRBD2. This CDR3 contains 16 residues. Germline V CDR1 and CDR2: MNHNS, SASEGT. With 3 bases clipped from V and 4 bases from J, the junction kept 2 bases outside the gene matches. The CDR3 bases are TGTGCCAGCAGTGAGTGGACTAGCGGGGGGGCAGATACGCAGTATTTT. Translating it yields CASSEWTSGGADTQYF.

CDR3 sequence reads: CASSLTGNPNEKLFF. In DNA form, the CDR3 reads TGTGCCAGCAGCCTGACAGGGAACCCTAATGAAAAACTGTTTTTT. The gene calls are TRBV6-5 and TRBJ1-4; the match to TRBD1 covers 7 bases. J gave up 3 bases and V 6 bases, and 7 bases lay outside the gene matches. The V gene's germline CDR1 is MNHEY and CDR2 SVGAGI. The CDR3 has 15 amino acids.

The J gene is TRBJ1-4, the V gene TRBV30, with 7 positions matching TRBD1. The germline V gene encodes CDR1 GTSNPN and CDR2 SVGIG (reference sequence). The CDR3 contains 14 residues. The V segment lost 0 bases and the J segment 7 bases; nucleotides outside the gene matches: 5. CDR3 nucleotide sequence: TGTGCCTGGAGTGTATGGGGACAGACTGAAAAACTGTTTTTT. It encodes CAWSVWGQTEKLFF.

V is TRBV6-6 and J is TRBJ2-2; TRBD1 aligns across 7 bases. The V segment lost 7 bases and the J segment 6 bases; nucleotides outside the gene matches: 2. The CDR3 has 12 amino acids. Germline loops: CDR1 MNHNY, CDR2 SVGAGI (reference sequence). The chain's CDR3 is CASKGAAGELFF. The CDR3 DNA follows: TGTGCCAGCAAGGGGGCTGCCGGGGAGCTGTTTTTT.

The rearrangement links TRBV13 to TRBJ2-3; 11 bases align to TRBD2. CDR1 is PRHDT, CDR2 FYEKMQ, per germline (reference sequence). The CDR3 spans 15 residues. The V and J ends lost 5 bases and 5 bases, in that order; junction bases with no gene match: 6. In DNA, the CDR3 is TGTGCCAGCAGCAAGACTAGCGGGGCTGGAGATACGCAGTATTTT. This sequence encodes CASSKTSGAGDTQYF.

This clone came up once. V and J are TRBV29-1 and TRBJ2-7; the D gene is possibly TRBD1 (5 bases). CDR1 is SQVTM and CDR2 is ANQGSEA in the germline V gene. The CDR3 has 11 amino acids. The V gene lost 4 bases and the J gene lost 2 bases, with 6 bases spanning the gap. The DNA of the CDR3 is TGCAGCGTTGGACAGACCTACGAGCAGTACTTC. It specifies CSVGQTYEQYF.

The chain is built from TRBV4-1 and TRBJ2-7; no reliable D call. Germline V gene lookup returns CDR1 MGHRA and CDR2 YSYEKL. The CDR3 is 13 residues long. V dropped 0 bases and J dropped 2 bases, with 5 bases sitting between them. CDR3 in amino acids: CASSQESTYEQYF. Written as DNA, the CDR3 is TGCGCCAGCAGCCAAGAGTCCACCTACGAGCAGTACTTC.

By share of the sample, this clone is medium-sized. This chain links TRBV7-9 with TRBJ1-4; 7 bases are shared with TRBD1. CDR1 is SEHNR and CDR2 is FQNEAQ in the germline V gene (reference sequence). This CDR3 is 16 amino acids long. Germline trimming cut 5 bases from V and 4 bases from J; bases unmatched to any gene: 10. CDR3 protein: CASSPWTGAINEKLFF. The CDR3 DNA is TGTGCCAGCAGCCCCTGGACAGGCGCGATTAATGAAAAACTGTTTTTT.

This chain links TRBV19 with TRBJ2-3, with TRBD2 matching over 14 bases. Germline-derived CDR1 and CDR2 are LNHDA and SQIVND (reference sequence). This CDR3 region has 20 residues. J lost 0 bases, V lost 4 bases, and 12 bases had no gene match. DNA for the CDR3: TGTGCCAGTAGTAAAACCGGGACTAGCGGGAGAGGTCTCAGCACAGATACGCAGTATTTT. Translation gives CASSKTGTSGRGLSTDTQYF.

The sample holds a few counts of this clone. The rearrangement joins TRBV5-6 to TRBJ1-4; 8 bases agree with TRBD1. The V gene's germline CDR1 is SGHDT and CDR2 YYEEEE. V lost 4 bases and J lost 6; bases outside the gene matches: 5. CDR3 length equals 14 residues. CDR3 bases: TGTGCCAGCAGCCAAACGACAGGGGATGAAAAACTGTTTTTT. Its protein product is CASSQTTGDEKLFF.

The chain recombines TRBV10-1 with TRBJ2-1, with 7 bases that match TRBD2. This CDR3 has 14 residues. After removal of 5 bases from V and 9 bases from J, the junction contained 10 bases not matched to a gene. Per germline, CDR1 WNHNN and CDR2 SYGVQD (reference sequence). The CDR3 reads CASSPRGQRGEQFF. DNA of the CDR3: TGCGCCAGCAGTCCGCGGGGTCAGCGGGGTGAGCAGTTCTTC.

This clone was detected once. This rearrangement joins TRBV7-6 to TRBJ2-3; D is unclear. Trimming took 5 bases from V and 6 from J, leaving 12 bases between them. CDR1 is SGHVS and CDR2 is FNYEAQ in the germline V gene. This CDR3 comprises 13 residues. CDR3 nucleotides: TGTGCCAGCAGCGGGCTCGACGCGGATACGCAGTATTTT. Protein sequence: CASSGLDADTQYF.

This clone was recorded only once. The chain carries TRBV2 and TRBJ1-3; maybe TRBD1 (5 bases). This CDR3 has 17 residues. Germline CDR1 reads SNHLY; CDR2 reads FYNNEI. Between the trimmed V and J ends, which lost 3 bases and 3 bases, there was a span of 18 bases. DNA for the CDR3: TGTGCCAGCAGTGAGTACGACAGCACGCTCAGTGGAAACACCATATATTTT. Protein: CASSEYDSTLSGNTIYF.

The genes are TRBV7-8 and TRBJ2-7; 7 bases are shared with TRBD2. V was pared by 3 bases and J by 3 bases, with 11 bases of the junction left unmatched. Germline CDR1 reads SGHVS; CDR2 reads FQNEAQ. There are 16 residues in the CDR3. The CDR3 bases are TGTGCCAGCAGCTTCTCCGGGACTACCCTGTTCTACGAGCAGTACTTC. It translates to CASSFSGTTLFYEQYF.

The chain combines TRBV10-1 with TRBJ2-5; TRBD2 is a possible D gene (6 bases). Between the trimmed V and J ends, which lost 6 bases and 5 bases, there was a span of 13 bases. Germline CDR1 WNHNN, CDR2 SYGVQD (reference sequence). The CDR3 has 13 residues. The CDR3 loop is CASSREYGETQYF. The CDR3 nucleotides read TGCGCCAGCAGCCGGGAGTACGGTGAGACCCAGTACTTC.

This clone was recorded once. The chain employs TRBV9 and TRBJ2-2, with TRBD1 matching 8 bases. The V gene end was trimmed by 2 bases and the J gene end by 8 bases; junction bases not matched to a gene: 5. The length of the CDR3 is 14 residues. Germline CDR1 reads SGDLS; CDR2 reads YYNGEE. CDR3 in amino acids: CASSVGQGSGELFF. DNA for the CDR3: TGTGCCAGCAGCGTCGGACAGGGTTCGGGGGAGCTGTTTTTT.

This chain joins TRBV5-5 and TRBJ2-1; tentative D call: TRBD1 (6 bases). V was cut by 5 bases and J by 5 bases, with 17 bases left in between. This CDR3 region has 15 residues. The V gene's germline CDR1 is SGHKS and CDR2 YYEKEE (reference sequence). CDR3 sequence (DNA): TGTGCCAGCAGGCTTACTCAGGGGAATAACAATGAGCAGTTCTTC. This encodes CASRLTQGNNNEQFF.

The chain combines TRBV5-1 with TRBJ1-4; 10 bases line up with TRBD1. V was pared by 7 bases and J by 1 base, with 7 bases of the junction left unmatched. Looked up from germline, CDR1 is SGHRS and CDR2 is YFSETQ. The CDR3 has 16 residues. CDR3 residues: CASSRDRGGTNEKLFF. CDR3 sequence (DNA): TGCGCCAGCTCCCGGGACAGGGGTGGAACTAATGAAAAACTGTTTTTT. The entire variable domain, with the rest obtained from reference TRBV5-1 and TRBJ1-4, is as follows: KAGVTQTPRYLIKTRGQQVTLSCSPISGHRSVSWYQQTPGQGLQFLFEYFSETQRNKGNFPGRFSGRQFSNSRSEMNVSTLELGDSALYLCASSRDRGGTNEKLFFGSGTQLSVL.